Listed here is a single T cell receptor beta chain. These data originate in a study of blood T cell repertoires in COVID-19. Across the study: Collection of acute and convalescent COVID-19 samples took place in the United States, Italy and Spain. Sources were T cells, B-cell-depleted T cells, or PBMCs; the material itself was cDNA or gDNA.

Original processing notes: Estimation of nucleated cell counts relied on the amplification of reference gene primers. The protocol was immunoSEQ multiplex PCR, while the TCRdb copy is restricted to in-frame clones and leaves out a portion. V, J and clone size derive from that table, while D and trimming were established from the DNA sequence. The sample has tens of thousands of clones; less than 95% are singletons. Germline loops: CDR1 SGHNT, CDR2 YYREEE (reference sequence). The J segment lost 7 bases and the V segment lost 0 bases, leaving 12 bases of the junction unmatched. CDR3 length: 17 residues.

The sample consisted of peripheral blood. The V call is TRBV5-4, the J call TRBJ2-1; 8 bases are shared with TRBD1. This TCR derives from a man in his forties or fifties with acute or convalescent COVID-19. The CDR3 protein is CASSLASGGDLWNEQFF. In DNA form, the CDR3 reads TGTGCCAGCAGCTTGGCCTCAGGGGGCGACCTTTGGAATGAGCAGTTCTTC. Combining the CDR3 with reference TRBV5-4 and TRBJ2-1 gives the whole variable domain ETGVTQSPTHLIKTRGQQVTLRCSSQSGHNTVSWYQQALGQGPQFIFQYYREEENGRGNFPPRFSGLQFPNYSSELNVNALELDDSALYLCASSLASGGDLWNEQFFGPGTRLTVL.